This TCR beta chain emerged from a study of cytomegalovirus exposure and HLA in healthy donors. Broader study findings: A missense variant in DCLRE1C was later tied to TCR beta V- and J-gene trimming. A later analysis showed HLA-associated TCR beta chains outstripping equally common others in clonal expansion. Association with HLA alleles at 0.05 false discovery rate was found for approximately 18,000 TCR beta sequences in a later analysis. From TCR beta sequences, most subjects' HLA-A and HLA-B alleles were reportedly predicted accurately.

As to this clone: Antigen specificity is unknown.

With 60 Vbeta and 13 Jbeta primers, the PCR was carried out. Profiling relied on immunoSEQ multiplex PCR, and the TCRdb table lists in-frame clones only, not all of them. This table has roughly 110,000 clones, approximately 73% appearing once. Germline values: CDR1 SGHNT, CDR2 YYREEE (reference sequence). V gave up 1 base and J gave up 9 bases, with 11 bases separating them. This CDR3 has 13 amino acids. The TCR originated in a man younger than 40 in good health and CMV-seronegative. The material sequenced was PBMCs. The chain links TRBV5-4 to TRBJ2-1, with a possible D match to TRBD2 (7 bases). CDR3 nucleotides: TGTGCCAGCAGCTTGACAGGGAGGGCTGAGCAGTTCTTC. Residues: CASSLTGRAEQFF.